The sequence of this TCR beta chain was determined in a study of blood T cell repertoires in COVID-19. Whole-study context: The samples span acute and convalescent COVID-19 from the United States, Italy and Spain. T cells, B-cell-depleted T cells, or PBMCs provided the cDNA or gDNA that served as material.

Authors' processing steps: Amplified reference gene primers provided the basis for estimating nucleated cell counts. Assay used: immunoSEQ multiplex PCR; TCRdb lists only in-frame clones, some missing. V and J calls plus clone size are reproduced from that table; the DNA served to infer D and trimming. The sample carries fewer than 700,000 clones, about 89% recorded once. Enrolment of Seattle patients took place during active infection, and they were followed longitudinally. Per germline, CDR1 LGHDT and CDR2 YNNKEL (reference sequence). The CDR3 is 16 residues long. The V gene lost 4 bases and the J gene lost 3 bases, with 19 bases spanning the gap.

The sample was peripheral blood. The chain recombines TRBV3-1 (or the pseudogene TRBV3-2) with TRBJ2-7; perhaps TRBD1 as D (5 bases). The receptor comes from a woman aged 45-59 years with COVID-19, enrolled during active disease. The CDR3 is CASSPLRQFPFYEQYF. CDR3 DNA: TGTGCCAGCAGCCCCTTGCGACAGTTCCCCTTCTACGAGCAGTACTTC.